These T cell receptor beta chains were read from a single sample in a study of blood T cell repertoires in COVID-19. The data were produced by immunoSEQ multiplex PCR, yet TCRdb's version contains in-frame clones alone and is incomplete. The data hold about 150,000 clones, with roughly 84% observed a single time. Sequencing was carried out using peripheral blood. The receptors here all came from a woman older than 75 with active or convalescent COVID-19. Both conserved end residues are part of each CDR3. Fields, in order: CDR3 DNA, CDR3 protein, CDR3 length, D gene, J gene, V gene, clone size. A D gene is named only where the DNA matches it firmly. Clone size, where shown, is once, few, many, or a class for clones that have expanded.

CDR3nt: TGTGCCAGCAGCCAAGGAGGGGGCGAGCAGTACTTC
CDR3aa: CASSQGGGEQYF
len: 12
d_gene: NA
j_gene: TRBJ2-7
v_gene: TRBV3-1/TRBV3-2
abundance: once

CDR3nt: TGTGCCAGCAGCGTCGGGGGGGACCAGGGGTTGAGTCCCCTCCACTTT
CDR3aa: CASSVGGDQGLSPLHF
len: 16
d_gene: NA
j_gene: TRBJ1-6
v_gene: TRBV13
abundance: NA

CDR3nt: TGTGCCAGCTCGGACACCGGGGAGCTGTTTTTT
CDR3aa: CASSDTGELFF
len: 11
d_gene: NA
j_gene: TRBJ2-2
v_gene: TRBV11-2
abundance: NA

CDR3nt: TGCAGCGTTTCGGGGGGGTTGGGGACTGAAGCTTTCTTT
CDR3aa: CSVSGGLGTEAFF
len: 13
d_gene: NA
j_gene: TRBJ1-1
v_gene: TRBV29-1
abundance: NA

CDR3nt: TGTGCCAGCAGTCTCACAGGTACTGGAAACACCATATATTTT
CDR3aa: CASSLTGTGNTIYF
len: 14
d_gene: NA
j_gene: TRBJ1-3
v_gene: TRBV5-4
abundance: once

CDR3nt: TGTGCCAGCAGTTACAACAGGGGGGGCGGCTACACCTTC
CDR3aa: CASSYNRGGGYTF
len: 13
d_gene: TRBD1
j_gene: TRBJ1-2
v_gene: TRBV6-5
abundance: NA

CDR3nt: TGTGCCAGCAGCCAAGAACAGGAAATGAACACTGAAGCTTTCTTT
CDR3aa: CASSQEQEMNTEAFF
len: 15
d_gene: NA
j_gene: TRBJ1-1
v_gene: TRBV14
abundance: NA

CDR3nt: TGTGCCAGCTCATCTACCGGACAGGTGGACACTGAAGCTTTCTTT
CDR3aa: CASSSTGQVDTEAFF
len: 15
d_gene: TRBD1
j_gene: TRBJ1-1
v_gene: TRBV18
abundance: NA

CDR3nt: TGTGCCAGCAGCGAGCGGACAGCTAACTATGGCTACACCTTC
CDR3aa: CASSERTANYGYTF
len: 14
d_gene: NA
j_gene: TRBJ1-2
v_gene: TRBV9
abundance: NA

CDR3nt: TGTGCCAGCCGCGTGGCCGGGGGGGCGGGCGGACCCTACGAGCAGTACTTC
CDR3aa: CASRVAGGAGGPYEQYF
len: 17
d_gene: TRBD2
j_gene: TRBJ2-7
v_gene: TRBV9
abundance: NA

CDR3nt: TGTGCTAGTGGCCGACAGACTGGAAACACCATATATTTT
CDR3aa: CASGRQTGNTIYF
len: 13
d_gene: NA
j_gene: TRBJ1-3
v_gene: TRBV12-5
abundance: once

CDR3nt: TGTGCCAGCAGTTATTTGGGGGGTCAGGACAATCAGCCCCAGCATTTT
CDR3aa: CASSYLGGQDNQPQHF
len: 16
d_gene: NA
j_gene: TRBJ1-5
v_gene: TRBV6-2/TRBV6-3
abundance: NA

CDR3nt: TGTGCCAGCAGCGTAGGTGGACAGGGGGCGGGCGAGCAGTACTTC
CDR3aa: CASSVGGQGAGEQYF
len: 15
d_gene: TRBD1
j_gene: TRBJ2-7
v_gene: TRBV9
abundance: NA

CDR3nt: TGTGCCAGCAGCGCAGTAGGGTGGGACAGGGGGGTGTACAATGAGCAGTTCTTC
CDR3aa: CASSAVGWDRGVYNEQFF
len: 18
d_gene: TRBD1
j_gene: TRBJ2-1
v_gene: TRBV9
abundance: NA

CDR3nt: TGTGCCAGCATTCCGGGACAGGGGTCGGTTAGCACTGAAGCTTTCTTT
CDR3aa: CASIPGQGSVSTEAFF
len: 16
d_gene: TRBD1
j_gene: TRBJ1-1
v_gene: TRBV28
abundance: NA

CDR3nt: TGTGCCAGCAGTAAAACTAGCGGCACGACCATATACAATGAGCAGTTCTTC
CDR3aa: CASSKTSGTTIYNEQFF
len: 17
d_gene: TRBD2
j_gene: TRBJ2-1
v_gene: TRBV27
abundance: NA

CDR3nt: TGTGCCAGCAGTTCTCCCGGAACTAGCGGTCCTTACCCCTACAATGAGCAGTTCTTC
CDR3aa: CASSSPGTSGPYPYNEQFF
len: 19
d_gene: TRBD2
j_gene: TRBJ2-1
v_gene: TRBV28
abundance: NA